This T cell receptor (beta chain) emerged from a study of neoadjuvant anti-PD-1 for oral cavity cancer. Background on the study: Patients without progression got a fourth dose around day 43.

The CDR3 loop spans 17 amino acids. From germline, CDR1 is MGHRA and CDR2 YSYEKL. The germline V and J ends were trimmed by 1 base and 0 bases, with 14 bases remaining between them. Survey sequencing of tumors mostly used 4.8 ug DNA, two replicates. The table came from immunoSEQ multiplex PCR; TCRdb's copy has only in-frame clones and leaves some out. The repertoire has around 5,700 clones, 50% to 60% of them found once; the top ten carry about 7%. The time point here: after neoadjuvant nivolumab, at surgical resection. Stage II-IVA oral cavity squamous cell carcinoma was new and untreated by systemic or radiation therapy.

The sample consisted of tumor tissue, taken after nivolumab (anti-PD-1) treatment. The chain joins TRBV4-1 to TRBJ2-3; the D is unclear. This TCR came from a person between 40 and 85 years old with oral cavity squamous cell carcinoma. The CDR3 spells CASSQVMSVSSTDTQYF. The DNA of the CDR3 is TGCGCCAGCAGCCAAGTTATGTCAGTCTCTAGCACAGATACGCAGTATTTT.